These T cell receptor beta chains were read from a single sample in a study of blood T cell repertoires in COVID-19. The table came from immunoSEQ multiplex PCR; TCRdb's copy has only in-frame clones and leaves some out. The sample includes about 310,000 clones, 70% to 90% of them seen just once. The sequenced sample was PBMCs or T cells enriched from blood (not recorded which). Receptors were obtained from a woman aged 40-49 years who had recovered from COVID-19. The CDR3 runs from the conserved cysteine through the conserved F or W. A D gene is named only where the DNA matches it firmly. Clone size is stated in some rows and not others, as once, few, many or a class when expanded.

length,J,D,size,V,DNA,CDR3
16,TRBJ2-7,-,-,TRBV7-9,TGTGCCAGCAGCCCCTCAACAGGGACACTTTCCTACGAGCAGTACTTC,CASSPSTGTLSYEQYF
16,TRBJ2-3,TRBD1,-,TRBV5-1,TGCGCCAGCAGCCCCTCGACAGGGGGCTTGACAGATACGCAGTATTTT,CASSPSTGGLTDTQYF
13,TRBJ2-7,TRBD1,-,TRBV7-9,TGTGCCAGCAGCTTGGGGACAGCCTACGAGCAGTACTTC,CASSLGTAYEQYF
14,TRBJ1-1,TRBD1,-,TRBV3-1/TRBV3-2,TGTGCCAGCAGCCAGGCGGACAGGGGCACTGAAGCTTTCTTT,CASSQADRGTEAFF
15,TRBJ1-4,TRBD1,-,TRBV6-5,TGTGCCAGCAGCTTAAGGACAGGGGGGGATGAAAAACTGTTTTTT,CASSLRTGGDEKLFF
13,TRBJ1-4,-,-,TRBV2,TGTGCCAGCAGTGAACGCAGAAATGAAAAACTGTTTTTT,CASSERRNEKLFF
12,TRBJ2-7,-,once,TRBV6-1,TGTGCCAGCAGTGAAACAGGATACGAGCAGTACTTC,CASSETGYEQYF
13,TRBJ1-5,TRBD1,-,TRBV7-3,TGTGCCAGCAGCCAGGGGGTAGGTCAGCCCCAGCATTTT,CASSQGVGQPQHF
15,TRBJ2-5,-,-,TRBV27,TGTGCCAGCAGACTCCGACGGACGGGCGGGGAGACCCAGTACTTC,CASRLRRTGGETQYF
17,TRBJ2-4,-,-,TRBV3-1/TRBV3-2,TGTGCCAGTACCCAAGGGAGTGGCCCCAACCCCAAAAACATTCAGTACTTC,CASTQGSGPNPKNIQYF
15,TRBJ2-5,-,-,TRBV10-1,TGCGCCAGCAGTGACGGTTGGAAAGGGGCAGAGACCCAGTACTTC,CASSDGWKGAETQYF
18,TRBJ2-1,TRBD1,-,TRBV29-1,TGCAGCGTATCGGGACAGGGAAAAGTTGGGGCAATCCACAATGAGCAGTTCTTC,CSVSGQGKVGAIHNEQFF
16,TRBJ2-6,-,-,TRBV28,TGTGCCAGCAGTCCCGCAGGGTCCCCTGGGGCCAACGTCCTGACTTTC,CASSPAGSPGANVLTF
15,TRBJ1-6,-,-,TRBV28,TGTGCCAGCAGTCAACGCAGCTCCTATAATTCACCCCTCCACTTT,CASSQRSSYNSPLHF
14,TRBJ2-7,-,-,TRBV11-2,TGTGCCAGCAGCTTAGATCGGCAGGTATACGAGCAGTACTTC,CASSLDRQVYEQYF
14,TRBJ1-5,TRBD1,-,TRBV9,TGTGCCAGCAGCTCGGACAGGGCGAGTCAGCCCCAGCATTTT,CASSSDRASQPQHF
15,TRBJ2-3,TRBD2,-,TRBV11-1,TGTGCCAGCAGCCAATGGCGGGAGGACGCAGATACGCAGTATTTT,CASSQWREDADTQYF
16,TRBJ2-3,-,-,TRBV10-3,TGTGCCATCAGTGAGGTGGGGGGACGAGGCACAGATACGCAGTATTTT,CAISEVGGRGTDTQYF
13,TRBJ2-1,TRBD2,-,TRBV5-4,TGTGCCAGCAGCTTTAGCGGGGGGTATGAGCAGTTCTTC,CASSFSGGYEQFF
17,TRBJ2-3,TRBD2,-,TRBV10-3,TGTGCCATCAGTGGCCGGGGGGACTTTCCTAGCACAGATACGCAGTATTTT,CAISGRGDFPSTDTQYF
19,TRBJ1-2,TRBD1,once,TRBV7-2,TGTGCCAGCAGCCTTGTTTCCGGGACAGGGGTTGGCTACGGCTATGGCTACACCTTC,CASSLVSGTGVGYGYGYTF
13,TRBJ1-2,-,-,TRBV18,TGTGCCAGCTCACCAGAGACAATCTTGGGCTACACCTTC,CASSPETILGYTF
15,TRBJ2-3,TRBD1,-,TRBV5-1,TGCGCCAGCAGTCTTCGACAGGGGTTGACAGATACGCAGTATTTT,CASSLRQGLTDTQYF
15,TRBJ2-7,-,-,TRBV5-1,TGCGCCAGCAGCTTGGGGCCCCCCGGGACCTACGAGCAGTACTTC,CASSLGPPGTYEQYF
17,TRBJ1-1,-,-,TRBV4-1,TGCGCCAGCAGCCAAGAAGCCCAGGGGATCTCGAACACTGAAGCTTTCTTT,CASSQEAQGISNTEAFF
16,TRBJ2-2,-,-,TRBV9,TGTGCCAGCAGCCCCAGTATTACAGGAAACACCGGGGAGCTGTTTTTT,CASSPSITGNTGELFF
14,TRBJ1-4,-,-,TRBV9,TGTGCCAGCAGTTCACGACCGGGGAAGGAGCAACTGTTTTTT,CASSSRPGKEQLFF
12,TRBJ2-7,-,-,TRBV11-2,TGTGCCAGCAGCTTAGGAGCGTACGAGCAGTACTTC,CASSLGAYEQYF
16,TRBJ2-5,TRBD2,-,TRBV4-2,TGTGCCAGCAGCCAGATGGGACTAGCGGAAGAAGAGACCCAGTACTTC,CASSQMGLAEEETQYF
12,TRBJ2-7,-,few,TRBV19,TGTGCCAGTAGCCCCGGGGTTGCGGAGCAGTACTTC,CASSPGVAEQYF
15,TRBJ2-1,TRBD2,once,TRBV7-7,TGTGCTAGCAGCTTGGGTACTAGCGGGAGCAATGAGCAGTTCTTC,CASSLGTSGSNEQFF
13,TRBJ1-2,TRBD1,-,TRBV30,TGTGCCTGGAGACAGGGGGAGATCTATGGCTACACCTTC,CAWRQGEIYGYTF
14,TRBJ1-1,-,-,TRBV18,TGTGCCAGCTCACCTACCCAGGGGAACACTGAAGCTTTCTTT,CASSPTQGNTEAFF
14,TRBJ2-1,TRBD2,-,TRBV6-4,TGTGCCAGCCTCCGACTAGCGCCGTACAATGAGCAGTTCTTC,CASLRLAPYNEQFF
14,TRBJ1-1,-,-,TRBV5-8,TGTGCCAGCAGCCTCGGAGGGAGGAACACTGAAGCTTTCTTT,CASSLGGRNTEAFF
16,TRBJ1-2,-,-,TRBV21-1,TGTGCCAGCAGCAGCAAACCCGGGACAGGCGTCTATGGCTACACCTTC,CASSSKPGTGVYGYTF
15,TRBJ1-2,TRBD1,-,TRBV7-3,TGTGCCAGCAGCTTATCCGGACAGGGGGTTATTGGCTACACCTTC,CASSLSGQGVIGYTF
14,TRBJ1-4,-,-,TRBV10-3,TGTGCCATCAGTGGGGGACAAGAGAATGAAAAACTGTTTTTT,CAISGGQENEKLFF
12,TRBJ1-2,-,-,TRBV27,TGTGCCAGCAGCTTACGGGGGTATGGCTACACCTTC,CASSLRGYGYTF
13,TRBJ1-2,-,-,TRBV28,TGTGCCAGCAGTTTAAACGGGTTTGGTGGCTACACCTTC,CASSLNGFGGYTF
16,TRBJ2-2,TRBD2,-,TRBV29-1,TGCAGCGTTGCCGGGGGTGCGGGAGTCCACACCGGGGAGCTGTTTTTT,CSVAGGAGVHTGELFF
13,TRBJ2-7,-,-,TRBV7-3,TGTGCCAGCAGGCCTCCCGCGGGGAACGAGCAGTACTTC,CASRPPAGNEQYF
13,TRBJ1-5,-,-,TRBV3-1/TRBV3-2,TGTGCCAGCAGCCAAGCGGTCTTTCAGCCCCAGCATTTT,CASSQAVFQPQHF
17,TRBJ1-3,TRBD1,once,TRBV11-2,TGTGCCAGCAGCTTACATACAGGGGGTCCCTTTGGAAACACCATATATTTT,CASSLHTGGPFGNTIYF
14,TRBJ1-3,-,-,TRBV19,TGTGCCAGTAGTTTAAGGACAGACGGAAACACCATATATTTT,CASSLRTDGNTIYF
14,TRBJ1-4,TRBD1,-,TRBV19,TGTGCCAGTCAAACAGGGGGAGGTGATGAAAAACTGTTTTTT,CASQTGGGDEKLFF
16,TRBJ1-4,-,-,TRBV14,TGTGCCAGCAGCCAAATCCGCAGGGCGACTAATGAAAAACTGTTTTTT,CASSQIRRATNEKLFF
13,TRBJ1-2,-,-,TRBV18,TGTGCCAGCTCCGACATAGTAAGCTATGGCTACACCTTC,CASSDIVSYGYTF
17,TRBJ2-7,TRBD2,once,TRBV5-1,TGCGCCAGCAGCTTGTCCAGCGGGAGGCATTTTTCCTACGAGCAGTACTTC,CASSLSSGRHFSYEQYF
13,TRBJ1-1,-,-,TRBV29-1,TGCAGCGTTGGATCTGGGAGGGGGACTGAAGCTTTCTTT,CSVGSGRGTEAFF
15,TRBJ1-1,TRBD1,-,TRBV4-1,TGCGCCAGCAGTGAGGGGGCGACCACGGTACCTGAAGCTTTCTTT,CASSEGATTVPEAFF
10,TRBJ1-2,-,-,TRBV2,TGTGCCAGCAGACAGGGTAGCTACACCTTC,CASRQGSYTF
18,TRBJ2-3,TRBD1,-,TRBV7-3,TGTGCCAGCAGCCCAGGGACAGGAAACCATCCATGGGGAGATACGCAGTATTTT,CASSPGTGNHPWGDTQYF